This TCR beta chain was documented in a study of regulatory T cells in long-lasting Graves disease. Findings of the study overall: The small sample size may have reduced accuracy.

Arm-PCR with iRepertoire HTBI primers amplified the CDR3 regions for these TCR beta libraries. MiXCR, applied by TCRdb to the multiplex PCR reads, yields one record per CDR3 protein. The sample has roughly 320,000 distinct CDR3 sequences, 15% to 20% seen once. The time point is: newly diagnosed GD, antithyroid drugs for less than 3 months. Scientists built the TCR library using RNA that was extracted from PBMCs. In regard to this clonotype: The antigen is unknown.

Another study also made use of these data, one on T cells in Graves' hyperthyroidism and ophthalmopathy. Turning to that study: Among the patients, aged 18 to 65, hyperthyroidism was newly diagnosed and had lasted under 2 months.

This clonotype originated in a man in his forties or fifties with Graves disease. Sequenced material: peripheral blood mononuclear cells (PBMCs), taken at new diagnosis, from a patient treated with antithyroid drugs.

The CDR3 loop is CAWKGPSSGNTIYF. CDR3 DNA: TGTGCCTGGAAAGGGCCGAGCTCTGGAAACACCATATATTTT. V and J are TRBV30 and TRBJ1-3; D gene unclear. The CDR3 has 14 residues. V was cut by 4 bases and J by 0 bases, with 10 bases left in between. Germline CDR1 and CDR2: GTSNPN and SVGIG (reference sequence).